The 19 T cell receptor beta chains in this list originate from one sample, sequenced in a study of a mutant IDH1 vaccine in newly diagnosed glioma. This sample's time point: week 5, during vaccination. Alongside topical imiquimod, each dose of vaccine comprised 300 ug of mutant IDH1 20-mer peptide. No cognate antigen is known for these TCRs. Profiling relied on immunoSEQ multiplex PCR, and the TCRdb table lists in-frame clones only, not all of them. This table holds tens of thousands of clones, around 84% found once. Sequencing was performed on PBMCs, taken from a glioma patient whose treatment included an IDH1 peptide vaccine. These receptors were collected from a woman in her forties or fifties with glioma.

V gene TRBV5-8 combines with J gene TRBJ1-1; D not resolved. The germline CDR1 and CDR2 sequences are SGHTS and YDEGEE. The CDR3 consists of 11 residues. V gave up 2 bases and J gave up 10 bases, with 9 bases separating them. The CDR3 DNA reads TGTGCCAGCAGCTTAGGACGGGTAGCTTTCTTT. Its translation: CASSLGRVAFF.

This clone was seen more than once but under ten times. This chain connects TRBV25-1 to TRBJ2-5; possible D gene TRBD1, 6 bases. The V end lost 4 bases, the J end lost 3 bases, and 12 bases lay between the germline ends. Germline V gives CDR1 MGHDK, CDR2 SYGVNS. The CDR3 length is 14 residues. The CDR3 here is CASSAMRTEETQYF. The CDR3 nucleotides read TGTGCCAGCAGTGCCATGCGGACAGAAGAGACCCAGTACTTC.

This clone has just one count. J is TRBJ1-3 and V is TRBV14; D might be TRBD1 (5 bases). The CDR3 has 13 residues. CDR1 SGHDN and CDR2 FVKESK come from the germline V gene. The ends were cut back, 0 bases at V and 7 bases at J, with 7 bases in the middle. The CDR3 nucleotides read TGTGCCAGCAGCCAAGATGGGGGGAACACCATATATTTT. It is translated as CASSQDGGNTIYF.

V and J are TRBV7-9 and TRBJ2-2; D gene uncertain. With 3 bases removed from V and 6 bases from J, the gap between germline ends came to 14 bases. This CDR3 has 15 residues. CDR1 SEHNR and CDR2 FQNEAQ come from the germline V gene (reference sequence). CDR3 in DNA: TGTGCCAGCAGCTTTCGACTCCCCGATTCCGGGGAGCTGTTTTTT. Its protein is CASSFRLPDSGELFF. Using reference TRBV7-9 and TRBJ2-2 for the parts outside the CDR3, the full variable domain is DTGVSQNPRHKITKRGQNVTFRCDPISEHNRLYWYRQTLGQGPEFLTYFQNEAQLEKSRLLSDRFSAERPKGSFSTLEIQRTEQGDSAMYLCASSFRLPDSGELFFGEGSRLTVL.

This chain links TRBV5-1 with TRBJ2-7; TRBD1 matches at 10 bases. The CDR3 totals 14 residues. Germline-derived CDR1 and CDR2 are SGHRS and YFSETQ. The trim removed 1 base at V and 6 bases at J, leaving 4 bases unmatched. CDR3 in amino acids: CASSLLDRGGEQYF. The CDR3 nucleotides read TGCGCCAGCAGCTTGTTGGACAGGGGGGGCGAGCAGTACTTC.

This clone appeared a single time. V is TRBV28 and J is TRBJ1-6, with D hard to call. The CDR3 contains 14 residues. V shed 8 bases and J shed 10 bases, with 18 bases lying between them. The germline gives CDR1 MDHEN, CDR2 SYDVKM. CDR3 in DNA: TGTGCCAGCGGAGAGAGGCCGGGATCATCACCCCTCCACTTT. Translated, it gives CASGERPGSSPLHF.

The chain carries TRBV11-3 and TRBJ1-1; D is undetermined. Germline values: CDR1 SGHNT, CDR2 YENEEA. Trimming took off 4 bases at V and 9 bases at J, with 24 bases between the two ends. This CDR3 region has 16 residues. This chain's CDR3 is CASSSARTDNLYKAFF. The CDR3 DNA reads as TGTGCCAGCAGCTCCGCTCGGACCGACAACCTTTATAAAGCTTTCTTT.

This clone appeared once. One end of the junction varies from germline; a read error may be responsible. The chain combines TRBV6-6 with TRBJ1-1; D is ambiguous. This CDR3 is built from 14 residues. The V gene's germline CDR1 is MNHNY and CDR2 SVGAGI (reference sequence). CDR3 sequence (DNA): TGTGCCGGCAGTTACGATGGATCGTACACTGAAGCTTTCTTT. Its protein product is CAGSYDGSYTEAFF.

The chain is built from TRBV6-1 and TRBJ1-2, with 9 bases lining up with TRBD1. Trimming cost V 2 bases and J 2 bases; bases outside gene matches: 3. The CDR3 runs to 15 residues. Germline V gives CDR1 MNHNS, CDR2 SASEGT. For the CDR3, the DNA is TGTGCCAGCAGTGAAATAGGGACAGGGAACTATGGCTACACCTTC. Its protein product is CASSEIGTGNYGYTF.

The chain has TRBV28 and TRBJ1-5, with D unclear. There are 13 residues in the CDR3. Trimming removed 5 bases at V and 3 bases at J, with 8 bases between. CDR1 is MDHEN and CDR2 is SYDVKM in the germline V gene. CDR3 sequence: CASSNSNNQPQHF. The CDR3, as DNA: TGTGCCAGCAGTAACTCTAACAATCAGCCCCAGCATTTT.

The chain employs TRBV10-3 and TRBJ1-6; the D is unclear. The germline gives CDR1 ENHRY, CDR2 SYGVKD. The CDR3 is 16 amino acids. Trimming removed 4 bases at V and 7 bases at J, with 17 bases between. In DNA, the CDR3 is TGTGCCATCAGTGCTAAGAGGGTTCGAGGCAATTCACCCCTCCACTTT. Its translation is CAISAKRVRGNSPLHF.

The V and J genes are TRBV5-1 and TRBJ2-5, with TRBD1 matching over 8 bases. The CDR3 spans 16 residues. Looked up from germline, CDR1 is SGHRS and CDR2 is YFSETQ. Trimming cost V 0 bases and J 5 bases; bases outside gene matches: 9. CDR3 loop: CASSLGFRGLGETQYF. The CDR3 coding sequence is TGCGCCAGCAGCTTGGGATTCAGGGGGCTGGGGGAGACCCAGTACTTC.

V gene TRBV19 combines with J gene TRBJ1-1; the match to TRBD1 covers 12 bases. The CDR3 contains 14 residues. CDR1 LNHDA and CDR2 SQIVND come from the germline V gene (reference sequence). The V gene end was trimmed by 7 bases and the J gene end by 11 bases; junction bases not matched to a gene: 11. CDR3 protein: CASKGTGGSGRAFF. The CDR3 bases are TGTGCCAGTAAGGGGACAGGGGGCTCCGGAAGGGCTTTCTTT. Using reference TRBV19 and TRBJ1-1 for the parts outside the CDR3, the full variable domain is DGGITQSPKYLFRKEGQNVTLSCEQNLNHDAMYWYRQDPGQGLRLIYYSQIVNDFQKGDIAEGYSVSREKKESFPLTVTSAQKNPTAFYLCASKGTGGSGRAFFGQGTRLTVV.

J is TRBJ2-2 and V is TRBV9, with a tentative D call TRBD2 (6 bases). There are 16 residues in the CDR3. Trimming stripped 0 bases from V and 0 bases from J, with 9 bases between. CDR1 and CDR2 from the germline V gene are SGDLS and YYNGEE. The CDR3 here is CASSVGAGPNTGELFF. CDR3 in DNA: TGTGCCAGCAGCGTAGGGGCGGGGCCGAACACCGGGGAGCTGTTTTTT.

This clone was found a few times. The rearrangement uses TRBV9 and TRBJ1-1; D is unresolved. V dropped 5 bases and J dropped 1 base, with 9 bases sitting between them. The CDR3 length is 13 residues. Germline lookup yields CDR1 SGDLS and CDR2 YYNGEE. Here the CDR3 reads CASSPTPNTEAFF. CDR3 nucleotide sequence: TGTGCCAGCAGTCCGACCCCGAACACTGAAGCTTTCTTT.

The rearrangement uses TRBV19 and TRBJ1-2; D remains unclear. Germline CDR1 reads LNHDA; CDR2 reads SQIVND (reference sequence). V was clipped by 5 bases and J by 6 bases, with 10 bases between them. This CDR3 spans 12 amino acids. The CDR3 DNA sequence: TGTGCCAGTAGTCGTAGAAAGGATGGCTACACCTTC. Amino acid sequence: CASSRRKDGYTF.

J is TRBJ1-6 and V is TRBV30, with 9 bases aligning to TRBD1. Germline V gene lookup returns CDR1 GTSNPN and CDR2 SVGIG (reference sequence). The CDR3 extends over 21 amino acids. V trimming: 3 bases; J trimming: 4 bases; junction bases outside the gene matches: 22. The CDR3 nucleotides are TGTGCCTGGAGAATCCCCTTGCGGGACAGGGAGACAAGTTTTTATAATTCACCCCTCCACTTT. It codes for CAWRIPLRDRETSFYNSPLHF.

This chain uses TRBV11-3 with TRBJ2-7; 7 nucleotides align to TRBD1. The CDR3 is 16 residues long. With 1 base clipped from V and 0 bases from J, the junction kept 6 bases outside the gene matches. The germline V gene has CDR1 SGHNT and CDR2 YENEEA. CDR3 nucleotide sequence: TGTGCCAGCAGCTTAGGTGGGACAGCCAGCTCCTACGAGCAGTACTTC. Its protein product is CASSLGGTASSYEQYF.

The chain recombines TRBV6-6 with TRBJ2-5; perhaps TRBD1 as D (7 bases). Trimming cost V 5 bases and J 4 bases, with 14 bases left between them. Germline V gives CDR1 MNHNY, CDR2 SVGAGI (reference sequence). The CDR3 is 14 residues long. CDR3 sequence reads: CASSPPGGRETQYF. CDR3 bases: TGTGCCAGCAGTCCTCCAGGGGGGAGAGAGACCCAGTACTTC.